This TCR beta chain was recorded in a study of blood T cell repertoires in COVID-19 (dated by TCRdb to between 2020 and 2021). General notes on the study: The collaborator samples originated in the United States, Italy and Spain and spanned the acute and convalescent phases of COVID-19. The prospective study material was composed of cDNA or gDNA derived from T cells, B-cell-depleted T cells, or PBMCs. Deeply sampled blood TCRbeta repertoires from subjects exposed to, actively infected with, or recovered from COVID-19 were included in the dataset. A freely available public database, intended as a resource for researchers studying the immune response to SARS-CoV-2, is where the repertoires were released. The samples were drawn from two sources: the first 160 participants of the ongoing ImmuneRACE study, and 950 to 1,500 subjects contributed by 6 global collaborators. A de-identified subject ID, COVID-19 status, age in years and sex were almost always included in the sample metadata. Where available, HLA class I and class II types were taken from metadata supplied by the sample provider and were not determined by assay-based typing.

This clone was counted only a few times. Its antigen is unknown. Base qualities are not provided; no much larger clone lies one nucleotide away. TCRbeta CDR3 regions were amplified from genomic DNA by means of the immunoSEQ Assay, a bias-controlled multiplex PCR. The authors' analysis ran thus. Nucleated cell counts per sample were estimated from amplification of reference gene primers within the assay. To quantify the absolute abundance of each unique TCRbeta CDR3 rearrangement, sequence reads were collapsed and filtered. Productive Simpson clonality was computed per sample as the square root of Simpson's diversity index over productive rearrangements. TCRdb carries this immuneACCESS record with in-frame sequences only. Its versions omit some clonotypes, under half of them owing to an unresolved V gene in the studies checked, with the rest unexplained. The V and J calls and the clone size are those of that table, but D and trimming were determined from the DNA. For this sample the table gives 150,000 to 200,000 clones, of which roughly 89% were detected only once. Roughly an eighth of the sample is taken by the ten largest.

General study outcomes and caveats: Clinical and demographic metadata were provided uncurated, with the amount varying by source and participant.

According to the germline V gene (reference sequence), CDR1 reads LNHNV and CDR2 reads YYDKDF. V and J are truncated by 0 bases and 6 bases respectively, leaving an intervening sequence of 14 bases. The CDR3 holds 16 amino acids from the cysteine to the phenylalanine. Only the CDR3 portion is preserved as DNA: 48 bases, with reading frame beginning at the first base. At one collaborating source in Seattle, patients were enrolled during active infection and were followed longitudinally through the course of disease. Collaborating institutions collected whole blood in K2EDTA tubes following their own protocols. For TCRbeta analysis, collaborator samples were shipped as frozen whole blood, as isolated PBMCs, or as DNA extracted from either sample type.

Rearrangement joined TRBV15 to TRBJ1-4; matching of 5 bases hints at TRBD1 as the D gene. Material: peripheral blood. This clonotype originated in a woman between 65 and 79 years old with COVID-19, enrolled during active disease. The DNA reads TGTGCCACCAGCAGAGATAAGCCAGGGTCGGATGAAAAACTGTTTTTT. It specifies CATSRDKPGSDEKLFF.